The clone carrying this TCR beta chain was seen a few times. Its matching antigen is unknown. The sample originates from a study of beta chain features in type 1 diabetes. Study-wide background: Summed over all samples, the examined sorted cells came to fewer than 120 million. Overall study results and limits: In type 1 diabetes patients, VDJ junctions had fewer insertions; deletions at these junctions were more frequent.

V was cut by 4 bases and J by 5 bases, with 15 bases left in between. Per germline, CDR1 SQVTM and CDR2 ANQGSEA. The CDR3 sequence is 13 residues long. Investigators reverse transcribed all isolated RNA, so they sequenced expressed TCRB transcripts. Only in-frame clones appear in the TCRdb table, and some are missing; sequencing was by immunoSEQ multiplex PCR. Of about 220,000 clones in the sample, about a tenth were seen once. This chain uses TRBV29-1 with TRBJ2-7; D may match TRBD1 or TRBD2 (5 bases each). The sample taken for sequencing was central memory CD4+ T cells from blood. This receptor was identified in a man between 18 and 29 years old in good health. The CDR3 DNA sequence: TGCAGCGTTGTTAGGGCAGGGACGCACGAGCAGTACTTC. It codes for CSVVRAGTHEQYF.